This T cell receptor (beta chain) was profiled in a study of cytomegalovirus exposure and HLA in healthy donors. TCRdb keeps only in-frame clones here, not all; method: immunoSEQ multiplex PCR. Of about 150,000 clones listed, around 89% are singletons. The CDR3 covers 13 residues. The ends lost 7 bases at V and 3 bases at J; junction bases unmatched: 4. The germline V gene encodes CDR1 SQVTM and CDR2 ANQGSEA. Concerning this clone: Distinct nucleotide sequences in the sample also encode this CDR3.

The receptor was isolated from a man between 18 and 29 years old in good health and CMV-seronegative. This sequence joins TRBV29-1 and TRBJ1-2; 11 bases are a match to TRBD1. The specimen sequenced was PBMCs. CDR3: CSAGQGADYGYTF. The CDR3 nucleotides are TGCAGCGCCGGACAGGGGGCTGACTATGGCTACACCTTC.